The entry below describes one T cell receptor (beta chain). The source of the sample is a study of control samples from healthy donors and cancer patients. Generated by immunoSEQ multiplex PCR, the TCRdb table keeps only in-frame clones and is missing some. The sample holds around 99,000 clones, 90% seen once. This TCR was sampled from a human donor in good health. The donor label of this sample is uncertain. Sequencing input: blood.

CDR3 sequence: CASSLTGYRDTQYF. CDR3 sequence (DNA): TGCGCCAGCAGCTTGACCGGGTATCGGGATACGCAGTATTTT. The rearrangement links TRBV5-1 to TRBJ2-3; D remains ambiguous. Germline assignment: CDR1 SGHRS and CDR2 YFSETQ. The CDR3 sequence is 14 residues long. V shed 1 base and J shed 6 bases, with 12 bases lying between them.